This record covers a single TCR beta chain. Germline CDR1 and CDR2: SGHVS and FQNEAQ. The V end lost 5 bases, the J end lost 5 bases, and 18 bases lay between the germline ends. The CDR3 totals 15 residues. This record belongs to a study of cytomegalovirus exposure and HLA in healthy donors. The PCR used 60 Vbeta and 13 Jbeta primers. This table comes from immunoSEQ multiplex PCR, and its TCRdb copy is limited to in-frame clones, with some not included. The sample consists of 180,000 or so clones, roughly 60% of them appearing once. The specimen was PBMCs. This clonotype originated in a man aged 40-55 years in good health and CMV-seronegative. The rearrangement links TRBV7-8 to TRBJ2-5; the D gene is possibly TRBD1 (5 bases). The CDR3 nucleotides read TGTGCCAGCAGCGGTGACAGTCCCTTAAGGGAGACCCAGTACTTC. It encodes CASSGDSPLRETQYF.